This T cell receptor beta chain was found in a study of cytomegalovirus exposure and HLA in healthy donors. For the study at large: Among the approximately 400 donors who were genotyped, around 77% fell in the genetic ancestry cluster that is associated with self-reported Caucasian donors.

Comments on this clone: The antigen is unknown.

The CDR3 runs 15 residues. J was trimmed by 4 bases and V by 4 bases; bases with no gene match: 9. Germline V gives CDR1 SGHKS, CDR2 YYEKEE (reference sequence). It was with 60 Vbeta and 13 Jbeta primers that the PCR ran. Clones were read by immunoSEQ multiplex PCR, and TCRdb kept only the in-frame ones, dropping some. The sample includes roughly 34,000 clones, 65% to 90% seen only once; the top ten take 3.6%. Notes on the study in general: Three CMV-associated chains proved CMV antigen-specific in vitro. Listed as cytomegalovirus-associated were more than 150 TCR beta chains.

The sequenced material came from PBMCs. This sequence originates from a woman aged 18-29 years in good health and CMV-seronegative. The gene calls are TRBV5-5 and TRBJ2-5; 8 nucleotides line up with TRBD2. In DNA form, the CDR3 reads TGTGCCAGCAGCACCCGAGCGGGAGTCAGAGAGACCCAGTACTTC. It codes for CASSTRAGVRETQYF.